The sequence of this T cell receptor beta chain was determined in a study of blood T cell repertoires in COVID-19. Turning to the study itself: The United States, Italy and Spain provided the acute and convalescent COVID-19 samples. T cells, B-cell-depleted T cells, or PBMCs provided the cDNA or gDNA that served as material.

From germline, CDR1 is SNHLY and CDR2 FYNNEI. V was pared by 1 base and J by 4 bases, with 7 bases between. The CDR3 is 13 amino acids. Original processing notes: From reference gene primer amplification, estimates of nucleated cell counts were derived. Produced via immunoSEQ multiplex PCR; TCRdb's table is partial and in-frame only. V, J and clone size were drawn from that table, and D and trimming were deduced from the DNA. The sample holds about 240,000 clones; around 85% are singletons and the top ten take over 3%. Sequencing was carried out using peripheral blood. The chain recombines TRBV2 with TRBJ1-2; D unresolved. This receptor was taken from a woman aged 25-40 years who had recovered from COVID-19. The CDR3: CASSEVRGYGYTF. The DNA of the CDR3 is TGTGCCAGCAGTGAAGTACGGGGCTATGGCTACACCTTC.